Described below is a single T cell receptor beta chain sequence and its context. What it recognizes is unknown. This record belongs to a study of T cells in Graves' hyperthyroidism and ophthalmopathy. Every diagnosis used clinical symptoms, serum thyroxine and TRAb, thyroid ultrasound and orbital computed tomography. Findings and caveats of the study: Blood also contained most expanded thyroid clonotypes above 0.001.

The CDR3 has 15 residues. The trim removed 4 bases at V and 0 bases at J, leaving 6 bases unmatched. Germline lookup yields CDR1 SGHTS and CDR2 YDEGEE. TCR beta CDR3 region amplification was performed from RNA transcripts. The TCR CDR3 first-round RT-PCR relied on the HTBI primer set. Each CDR3 protein is one row after TCRdb ran MiXCR on the multiplex PCR reads. This table holds around 600,000 distinct CDR3 sequences, over 40% found once. Sequencing used peripheral blood or thyroid tissue (not recorded which). The V gene is TRBV5-8, the J gene TRBJ1-1; 7 bases are shared with TRBD1. The sequence was obtained from an adult man with Graves' disease, either hyperthyroidism or ophthalmopathy (not recorded which). The DNA for the CDR3 is TGTGCCAGCAGCCATTCGGGACAGATGAACACTGAAGCTTTCTTT. Translated: CASSHSGQMNTEAFF.